The 15 T cell receptor beta chains presented below share a single source sample, sequenced in a study of blood T cell repertoires in COVID-19. Generated by immunoSEQ multiplex PCR, the TCRdb table keeps only in-frame clones and is missing some. The sample lists about 180,000 clones; roughly 84% were seen once. Sequencing was carried out using PBMCs or T cells enriched from blood (not recorded which). The source is a man in his forties or fifties who had recovered from COVID-19.

Concerning this clone: Other DNA sequences in this specimen translate into the identical CDR3. The gene calls are TRBV6-1 and TRBJ1-4; unclear D gene. This CDR3 is built from 15 residues. V dropped 1 base and J dropped 1 base, with 7 bases sitting between them. Germline V gives CDR1 MNHNS, CDR2 SASEGT. The CDR3 DNA sequence: TGTGCCAGCAGTGAAGGTGGCAGAACTAATGAAAAACTGTTTTTT. Translating gives CASSEGGRTNEKLFF.

The V call is TRBV10-2, the J call TRBJ1-3, with 7 positions matching TRBD1. Germline V lookup: CDR1 WSHSY, CDR2 SAAADI. This CDR3 region has 16 residues. J lost 1 base, V lost 3 bases, and 6 bases had no gene match. This CDR3 is CASSERGPGSGNTIYF. The CDR3 region has the DNA TGCGCCAGCAGTGAAAGGGGGCCAGGGTCTGGAAACACCATATATTTT.

The chain carries TRBV7-8 and TRBJ2-3, with 9 bases lining up with TRBD2. With 5 bases clipped from V and 2 bases from J, the junction kept 8 bases outside the gene matches. The CDR3 runs 16 residues. Germline CDR1 SGHVS, CDR2 FQNEAQ. The CDR3 DNA reads TGTGCCAGCAGCCGAGTAGGCGGGGGGGTCACAGATACGCAGTATTTT. This gives the protein CASSRVGGGVTDTQYF.

Only a few counts were recorded for this clone. This chain's CDR3 is CASSFSTGTNSPLHF. CDR3 bases: TGTGCCAGCAGTTTCTCGACAGGGACTAATTCACCCCTCCACTTT. This rearrangement joins TRBV27 to TRBJ1-6, with 7 bases that match TRBD1. This CDR3 comprises 15 residues. Unmatched junction bases numbered 5, after V lost 3 bases and J lost 6 bases. Germline CDR1 is MNHEY and CDR2 is SMNVEV (reference sequence).

A few counts support this clone. The rearrangement links TRBV13 to TRBJ1-1, with D perhaps TRBD1 (6 bases). Trimming shortened V by 4 bases and J by 4 bases, and 19 bases separated the two germline ends. This CDR3 is 16 amino acids long. Germline V lookup: CDR1 PRHDT, CDR2 FYEKMQ (reference sequence). For the CDR3, the DNA is TGTGCCAGCAGCTCTGAAAGGATGGGACACCGCACTGAAGCTTTCTTT. Translated: CASSSERMGHRTEAFF.

The J gene is TRBJ2-7, the V gene TRBV18; D is possibly TRBD2 (6 bases). Trimming cost V 0 bases and J 6 bases, with 12 bases left between them. CDR1 KGHSH and CDR2 LQKENI come from the germline V gene. This CDR3 contains 14 residues. The CDR3 nucleotides are TGTGCCAGCTCACCACCGGAGGGGATGGGCGAGCAGTACTTC. This sequence encodes CASSPPEGMGEQYF. Full variable domain (rest looked up from reference TRBV18 and TRBJ2-7): NAGVMQNPRHLVRRRGQEARLRCSPMKGHSHVYWYRQLPEEGLKFMVYLQKENIIDESGMPKERFSAEFPKEGPSILRIQQVVRGDSAAYFCASSPPEGMGEQYFGPGTRLTVT.

This chain links TRBV7-9 with TRBJ1-4, with a possible D match to TRBD1 (5 bases). The CDR3 loop spans 16 amino acids. Deletions cut 3 bases from V and 0 bases from J, with 11 bases between. Per germline, CDR1 SEHNR and CDR2 FQNEAQ (reference sequence). CDR3 bases: TGTGCCAGCAGCTTTCCGGGGGAGTCAACTAATGAAAAACTGTTTTTT. It translates to CASSFPGESTNEKLFF.

This chain connects TRBV20-1 to TRBJ2-2, with 8 positions matching TRBD1. V trimming: 3 bases; J trimming: 6 bases; junction bases outside the gene matches: 6. Germline CDR1 and CDR2: DFQATT and SNEGSKA (reference sequence). This CDR3 spans 14 amino acids. CDR3 DNA: TGCAGTGCTAGTGGGACAGGAGGCCCCGGGGAGCTGTTTTTT. Translated, it gives CSASGTGGPGELFF.

The rearrangement links TRBV5-6 to TRBJ2-2; the D gene is possibly TRBD2 (6 bases). The germline V and J ends were trimmed by 2 bases and 4 bases, with 12 bases remaining between them. Germline-derived CDR1 and CDR2 are SGHDT and YYEEEE. CDR3 length: 15 residues. CDR3 nucleotides: TGTGCCAGCAGCTTTGCGGGGACTTTCACCGGGGAGCTGTTTTTT. This encodes CASSFAGTFTGELFF.

The chain links TRBV9 to TRBJ1-2; 9 nucleotides line up with TRBD1. The trim removed 4 bases at V and 5 bases at J, leaving 9 bases unmatched. Germline V gene sequence: CDR1 SGDLS, CDR2 YYNGEE. The CDR3 is 15 residues long. As DNA, the CDR3 is TGTGCCAGCAGCCTGGGGACAGGGCTAAGGTATGGCTACACCTTC. It yields the protein CASSLGTGLRYGYTF.

The V and J genes are TRBV6-5 and TRBJ2-7; 8 positions agree with TRBD1. The J segment lost 0 bases and the V segment lost 6 bases, leaving 4 bases of the junction unmatched. CDR1 is MNHEY and CDR2 is SVGAGI in the germline V gene. There are 14 residues in the CDR3. The CDR3 DNA sequence: TGTGCCAGCAGACGGACAGGGAACTCCTACGAGCAGTACTTC. It specifies CASRRTGNSYEQYF.

This clone appeared a few times. V and J are TRBV19 and TRBJ1-2, with 11 bases that match TRBD1. This CDR3 contains 19 residues. From germline, CDR1 is LNHDA and CDR2 SQIVND (reference sequence). Unmatched junction bases numbered 22, after V lost 9 bases and J lost 4 bases. CDR3 amino acids: CASSNPDRGRRQPSYGYTF. The DNA of the CDR3 is TGTGCCAGCTCTAACCCGGACAGGGGGCGACGCCAACCTAGCTATGGCTACACCTTC.

This rearrangement joins TRBV30 to TRBJ1-1; no clear D gene. The ends were cut back, 3 bases at V and 5 bases at J, with 4 bases in the middle. CDR1 is GTSNPN, CDR2 SVGIG, per germline (reference sequence). This CDR3 comprises 10 residues. The DNA of the CDR3 is TGTGCCTGGAGGCGGACTGAAGCTTTCTTT. This encodes CAWRRTEAFF.

The rearrangement uses TRBV7-9 and TRBJ1-5; D possibly corresponds to TRBD1 (6 bases). V lost 7 bases, J lost 4 bases, and 14 bases lay in between. The germline V gene encodes CDR1 SEHNR and CDR2 FQNEAQ (reference sequence). This CDR3 contains 14 residues. The CDR3 DNA follows: TGTGCCAGCACCAGACAGGTTCTTAATCAGCCCCAGCATTTT. Protein sequence: CASTRQVLNQPQHF.

The chain combines TRBV2 with TRBJ1-5; D perhaps matches TRBD1 (5 bases). Germline loops: CDR1 SNHLY, CDR2 FYNNEI. V gave up 4 bases and J gave up 11 bases, with 18 bases separating them. The CDR3 spans 14 residues. CDR3 in amino acids: CASSARGAFVAQHF. The CDR3 DNA reads as TGTGCCAGCAGTGCCCGCGGGGCATTCGTTGCCCAGCATTTT.